This T cell receptor beta chain was documented in a study of Graves' ophthalmopathy and Graves' hyperthyroidism. As the template, RNA transcripts were used to amplify TCR beta CDR3 regions. RT-PCR in the first round used HTBI primers; a second-round multiplex PCR followed. One entry per CDR3 protein results from TCRdb running MiXCR on the multiplex PCR reads. The sample has about 480,000 distinct CDR3 sequences; about 15% are singletons. Ophthalmopathy donors were characterized by moderate-to-severe activity, CAS of at least 3, NOSPECS of at least 4, and duration under 3 months. Overall study results and limits: Most clonotypes expanded in thyroid above 0.001 frequency were present in blood too. Ophthalmopathy progression predictions by the model showed 72.22% specificity and 70.59% sensitivity.

V shed 3 bases and J shed 5 bases, with 13 bases lying between them. This CDR3 comprises 13 residues. Looked up from germline, CDR1 is DFQATT and CDR2 is SNEGSKA (reference sequence). This clonotype was seen many times. Its cognate antigen is unknown. The sample consisted of blood. The chain employs TRBV20-1 and TRBJ2-5; D possibly corresponds to TRBD1 (6 bases). This receptor was obtained from a woman aged 30 to 39 with Graves' ophthalmopathy. CDR3 loop: CSARSQGKETQYF. The CDR3 DNA follows: TGCAGTGCTAGGTCGCAGGGGAAGGAGACCCAGTACTTC.